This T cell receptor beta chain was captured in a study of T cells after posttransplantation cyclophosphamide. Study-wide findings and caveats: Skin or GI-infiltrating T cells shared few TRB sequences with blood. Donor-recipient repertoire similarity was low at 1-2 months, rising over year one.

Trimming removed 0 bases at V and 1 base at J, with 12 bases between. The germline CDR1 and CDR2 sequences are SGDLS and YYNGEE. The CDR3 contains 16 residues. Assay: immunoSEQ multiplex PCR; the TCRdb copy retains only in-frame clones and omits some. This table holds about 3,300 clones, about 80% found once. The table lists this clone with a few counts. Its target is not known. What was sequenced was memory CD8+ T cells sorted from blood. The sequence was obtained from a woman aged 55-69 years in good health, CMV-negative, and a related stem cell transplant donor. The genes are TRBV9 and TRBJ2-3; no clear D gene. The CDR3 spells CASSVEGLGGTDTQYF. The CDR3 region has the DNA TGTGCCAGCAGCGTAGAAGGCCTAGGAGGCACAGATACGCAGTATTTT.